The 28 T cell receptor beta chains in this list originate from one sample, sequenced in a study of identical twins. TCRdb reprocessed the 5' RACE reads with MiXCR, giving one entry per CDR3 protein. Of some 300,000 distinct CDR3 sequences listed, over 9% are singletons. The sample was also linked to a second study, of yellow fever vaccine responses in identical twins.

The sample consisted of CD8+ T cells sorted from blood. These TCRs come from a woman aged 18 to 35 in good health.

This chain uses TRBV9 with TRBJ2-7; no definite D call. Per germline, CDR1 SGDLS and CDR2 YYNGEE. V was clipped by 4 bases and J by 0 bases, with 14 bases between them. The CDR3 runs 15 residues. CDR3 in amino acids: CASSLGPIPSYEQYF. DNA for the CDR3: TGTGCCAGCAGCCTCGGACCAATTCCCTCCTACGAGCAGTACTTC.

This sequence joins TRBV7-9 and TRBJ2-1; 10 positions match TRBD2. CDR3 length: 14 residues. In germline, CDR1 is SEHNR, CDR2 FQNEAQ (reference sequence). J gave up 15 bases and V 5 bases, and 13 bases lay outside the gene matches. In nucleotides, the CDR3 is TGTGCCAGCAGCCGTGCCGGATTAGCGGGAGGTCTGTTCTTC. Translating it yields CASSRAGLAGGLFF.

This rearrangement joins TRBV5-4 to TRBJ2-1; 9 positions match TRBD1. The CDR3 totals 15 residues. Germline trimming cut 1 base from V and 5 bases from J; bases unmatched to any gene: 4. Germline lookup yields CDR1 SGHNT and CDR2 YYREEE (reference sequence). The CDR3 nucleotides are TGTGCCAGCAGCTTGTCAGGGACAGGGAACAATGAGCAGTTCTTC. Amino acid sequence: CASSLSGTGNNEQFF.

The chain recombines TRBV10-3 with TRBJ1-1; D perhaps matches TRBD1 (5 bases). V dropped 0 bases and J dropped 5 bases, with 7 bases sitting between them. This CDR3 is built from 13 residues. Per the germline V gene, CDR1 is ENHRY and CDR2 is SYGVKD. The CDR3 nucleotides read TGTGCCATCAGTGAGTCGGGGGGAACTGAAGCTTTCTTT. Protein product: CAISESGGTEAFF.

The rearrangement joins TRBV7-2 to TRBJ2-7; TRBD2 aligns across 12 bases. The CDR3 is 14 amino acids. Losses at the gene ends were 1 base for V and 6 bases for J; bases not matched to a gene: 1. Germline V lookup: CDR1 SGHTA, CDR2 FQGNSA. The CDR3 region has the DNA TGTGCCAGCAGCTTAGGACTAGCGGGAGTCGAGCAGTACTTC. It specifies CASSLGLAGVEQYF.

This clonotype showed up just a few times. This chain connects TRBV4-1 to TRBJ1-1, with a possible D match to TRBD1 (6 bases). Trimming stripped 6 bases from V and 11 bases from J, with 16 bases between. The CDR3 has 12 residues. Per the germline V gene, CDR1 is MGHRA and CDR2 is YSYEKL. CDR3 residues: CASSPPGAPAFF. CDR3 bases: TGCGCCAGCAGTCCACCGGGGGCCCCCGCTTTCTTT.

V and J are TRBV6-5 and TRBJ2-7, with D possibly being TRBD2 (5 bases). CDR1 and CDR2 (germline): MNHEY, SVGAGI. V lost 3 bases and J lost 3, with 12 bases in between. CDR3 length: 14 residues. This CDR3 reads CASSYGGRHYEQYF. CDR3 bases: TGTGCCAGCAGTTATGGCGGGCGCCACTACGAGCAGTACTTC.

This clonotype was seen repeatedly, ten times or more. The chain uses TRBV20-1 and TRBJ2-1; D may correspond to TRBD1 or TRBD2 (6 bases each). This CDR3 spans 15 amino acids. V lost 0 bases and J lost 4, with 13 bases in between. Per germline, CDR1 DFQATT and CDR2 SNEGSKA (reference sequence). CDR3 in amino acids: CSARDWSGAYNEQFF. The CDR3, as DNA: TGCAGTGCTAGAGATTGGTCGGGGGCTTACAATGAGCAGTTCTTC.

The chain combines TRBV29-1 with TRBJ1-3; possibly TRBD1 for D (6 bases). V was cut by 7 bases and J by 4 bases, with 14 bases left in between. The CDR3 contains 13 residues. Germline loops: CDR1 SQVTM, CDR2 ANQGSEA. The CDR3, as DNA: TGCAGCGCTCGGACAGATACGGGAAACACCATATATTTT. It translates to CSARTDTGNTIYF.

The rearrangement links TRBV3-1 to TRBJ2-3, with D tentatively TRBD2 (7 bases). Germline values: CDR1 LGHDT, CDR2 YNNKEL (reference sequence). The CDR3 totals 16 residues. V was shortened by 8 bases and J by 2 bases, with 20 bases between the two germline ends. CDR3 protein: CASAASGAGATDTQYF. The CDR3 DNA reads TGTGCCAGCGCTGCAAGCGGGGCGGGGGCCACAGATACGCAGTATTTT.

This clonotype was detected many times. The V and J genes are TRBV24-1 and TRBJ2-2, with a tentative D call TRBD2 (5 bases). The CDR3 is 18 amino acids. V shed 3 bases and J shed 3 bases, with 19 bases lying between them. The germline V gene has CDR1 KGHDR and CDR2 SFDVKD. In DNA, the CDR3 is TGTGCCACCAGTGATCGGGGAAGGTACTTGTTCGACACCGGGGAGCTGTTTTTT. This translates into CATSDRGRYLFDTGELFF.

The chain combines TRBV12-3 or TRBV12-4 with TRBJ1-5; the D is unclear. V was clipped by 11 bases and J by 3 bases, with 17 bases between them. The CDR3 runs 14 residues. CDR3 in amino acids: CASKLGGLNQPQHF. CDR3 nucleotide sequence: TGTGCCTCGAAGCTCGGCGGGCTCAATCAGCCCCAGCATTTT.

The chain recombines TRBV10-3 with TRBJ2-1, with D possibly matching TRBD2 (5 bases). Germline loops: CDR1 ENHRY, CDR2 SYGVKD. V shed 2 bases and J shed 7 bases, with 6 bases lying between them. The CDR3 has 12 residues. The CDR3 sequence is CAISEGENEQFF. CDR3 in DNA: TGTGCCATCAGTGAGGGGGAGAATGAGCAGTTCTTC.

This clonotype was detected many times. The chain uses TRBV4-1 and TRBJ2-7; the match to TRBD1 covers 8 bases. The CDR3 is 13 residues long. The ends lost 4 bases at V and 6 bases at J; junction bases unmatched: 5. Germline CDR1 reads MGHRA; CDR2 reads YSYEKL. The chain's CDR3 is CASSLRQGTEQYF. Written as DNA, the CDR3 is TGCGCCAGCAGCCTTCGACAGGGGACCGAGCAGTACTTC.

The CDR3 bases are TGTGCCAGCAGCCAAGATCAGGAGGGGTTGGGATACGAGCAGTACTTC. Translated: CASSQDQEGLGYEQYF. The chain has TRBV3-1 and TRBJ2-7; maybe TRBD2 (6 bases). The length of the CDR3 is 16 residues. V dropped 0 bases and J dropped 4 bases, with 16 bases sitting between them. The germline V gene encodes CDR1 LGHDT and CDR2 YNNKEL (reference sequence).

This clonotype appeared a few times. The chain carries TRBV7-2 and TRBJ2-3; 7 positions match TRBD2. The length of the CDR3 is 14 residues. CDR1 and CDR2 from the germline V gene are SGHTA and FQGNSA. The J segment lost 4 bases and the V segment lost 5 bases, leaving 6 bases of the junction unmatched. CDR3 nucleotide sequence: TGTGCCAGCAGCCCTAGCGGTAACCCAGATACGCAGTATTTT. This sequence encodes CASSPSGNPDTQYF.

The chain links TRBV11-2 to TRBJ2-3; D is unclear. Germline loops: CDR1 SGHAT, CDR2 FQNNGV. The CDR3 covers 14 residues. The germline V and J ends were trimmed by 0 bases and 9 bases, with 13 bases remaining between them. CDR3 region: CASSLDTPYETQYF. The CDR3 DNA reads TGTGCCAGCAGCTTAGATACCCCTTACGAAACGCAGTATTTT.

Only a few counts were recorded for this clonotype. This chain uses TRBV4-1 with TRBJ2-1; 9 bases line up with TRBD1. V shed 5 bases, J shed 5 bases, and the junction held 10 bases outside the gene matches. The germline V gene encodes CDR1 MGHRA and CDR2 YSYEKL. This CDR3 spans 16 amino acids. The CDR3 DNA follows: TGCGCCAGCAGCTACCGAGGGACAGGGCGGGACAATGAGCAGTTCTTC. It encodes CASSYRGTGRDNEQFF.

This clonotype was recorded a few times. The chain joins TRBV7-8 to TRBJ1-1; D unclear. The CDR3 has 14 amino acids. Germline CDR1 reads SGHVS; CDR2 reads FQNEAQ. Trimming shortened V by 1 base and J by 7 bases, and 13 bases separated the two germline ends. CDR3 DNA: TGTGCCAGCAGCTTAGGCGGACCCCTCGGTGAAGCTTTCTTT. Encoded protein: CASSLGGPLGEAFF.

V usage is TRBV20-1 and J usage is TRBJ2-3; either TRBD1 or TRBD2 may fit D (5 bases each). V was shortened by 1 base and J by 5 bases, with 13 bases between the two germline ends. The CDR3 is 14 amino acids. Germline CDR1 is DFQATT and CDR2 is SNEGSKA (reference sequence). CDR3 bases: TGCAGTGCTAGAGGGGTAGGGGAGATAGATACGCAGTATTTT. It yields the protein CSARGVGEIDTQYF.

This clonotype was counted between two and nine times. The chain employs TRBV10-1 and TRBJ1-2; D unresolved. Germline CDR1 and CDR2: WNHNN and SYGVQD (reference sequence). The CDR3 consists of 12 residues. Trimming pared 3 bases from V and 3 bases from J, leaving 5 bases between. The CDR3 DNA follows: TGCGCCAGCAGTGATACATACTATGGCTACACCTTC. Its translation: CASSDTYYGYTF.

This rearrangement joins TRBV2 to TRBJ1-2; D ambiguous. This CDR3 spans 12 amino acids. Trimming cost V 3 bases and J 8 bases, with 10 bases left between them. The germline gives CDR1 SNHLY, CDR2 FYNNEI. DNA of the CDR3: TGTGCCAGCAGTGACCCGTCGGAGGGCTACACCTTC. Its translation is CASSDPSEGYTF.

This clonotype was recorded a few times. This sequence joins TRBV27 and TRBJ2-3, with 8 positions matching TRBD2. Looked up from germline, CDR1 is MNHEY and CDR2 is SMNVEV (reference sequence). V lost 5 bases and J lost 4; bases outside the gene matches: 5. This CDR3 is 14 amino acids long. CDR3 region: CASSDGGGSDTQYF. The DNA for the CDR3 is TGTGCCAGCAGTGACGGGGGGGGTTCAGATACGCAGTATTTT.

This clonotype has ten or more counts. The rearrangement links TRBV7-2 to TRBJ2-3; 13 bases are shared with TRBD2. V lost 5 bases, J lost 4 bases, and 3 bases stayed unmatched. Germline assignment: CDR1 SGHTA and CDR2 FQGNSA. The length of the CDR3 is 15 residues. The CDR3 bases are TGTGCCAGCAGCCCACTAGCGGGGGGGCCAGATACGCAGTATTTT. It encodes CASSPLAGGPDTQYF.

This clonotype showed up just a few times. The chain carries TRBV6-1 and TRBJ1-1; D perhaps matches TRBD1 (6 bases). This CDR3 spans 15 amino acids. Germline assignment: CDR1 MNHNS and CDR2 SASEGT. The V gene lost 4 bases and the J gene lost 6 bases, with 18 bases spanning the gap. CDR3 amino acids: CASSVSQGISPEAFF. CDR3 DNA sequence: TGTGCCAGCAGTGTAAGTCAGGGGATTAGTCCTGAAGCTTTCTTT.

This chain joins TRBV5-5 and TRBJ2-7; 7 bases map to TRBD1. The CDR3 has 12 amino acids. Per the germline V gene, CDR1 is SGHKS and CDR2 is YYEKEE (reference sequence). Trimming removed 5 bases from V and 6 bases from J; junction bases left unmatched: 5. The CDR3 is CASSRQGTEQYV. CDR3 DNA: TGTGCCAGCAGTCGACAGGGCACCGAGCAGTACGTC.

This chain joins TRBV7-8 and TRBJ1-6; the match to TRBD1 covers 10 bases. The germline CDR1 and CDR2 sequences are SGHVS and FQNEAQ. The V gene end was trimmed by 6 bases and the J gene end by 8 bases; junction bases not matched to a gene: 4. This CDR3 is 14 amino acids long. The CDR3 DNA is TGTGCCAGCAGACCAGGGACAGGGGATTCACCCCTCCACTTT. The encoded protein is CASRPGTGDSPLHF.

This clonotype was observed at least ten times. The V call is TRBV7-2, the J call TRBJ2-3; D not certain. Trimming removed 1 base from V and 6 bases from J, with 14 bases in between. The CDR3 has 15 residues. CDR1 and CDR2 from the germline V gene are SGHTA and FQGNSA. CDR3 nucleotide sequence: TGTGCCAGCAGCTTAGAGGCCCGGGTTTGGGATACGCAGTATTTT. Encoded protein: CASSLEARVWDTQYF. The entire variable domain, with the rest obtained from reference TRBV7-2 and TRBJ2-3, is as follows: GAGVSQSPSNKVTEKGKDVELRCDPISGHTALYWYRQSLGQGLEFLIYFQGNSAPDKSGLPSDRFSAERTGGSVSTLTIQRTQQEDSAVYLCASSLEARVWDTQYFGPGTRLTVL.